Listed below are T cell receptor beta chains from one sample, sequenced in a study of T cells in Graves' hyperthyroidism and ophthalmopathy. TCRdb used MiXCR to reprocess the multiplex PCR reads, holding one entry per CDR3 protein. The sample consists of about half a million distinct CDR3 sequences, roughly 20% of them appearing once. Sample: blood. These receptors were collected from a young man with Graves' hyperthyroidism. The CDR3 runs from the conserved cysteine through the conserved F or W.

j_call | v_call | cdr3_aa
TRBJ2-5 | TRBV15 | CATRTSGGVQETQYF
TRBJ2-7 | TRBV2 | CASIRRDFEQYF
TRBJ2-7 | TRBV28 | CASSTLPDRGSNEQYF
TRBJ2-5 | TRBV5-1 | CASSLGSSGIETQYF
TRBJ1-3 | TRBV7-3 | CASSLKPWGSSGNTIYF
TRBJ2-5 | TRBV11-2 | CASSPIRTRLAGGPRETQYF
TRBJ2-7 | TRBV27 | CASSLLTSGDEQYF
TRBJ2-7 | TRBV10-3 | CAISAGLAGVYEQYF
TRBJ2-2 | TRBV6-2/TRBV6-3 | CASSYPTGANTGELFF
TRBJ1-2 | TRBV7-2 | CASSLGGQGARGYTF
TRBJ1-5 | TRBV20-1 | CSARDGVARDQPQHF
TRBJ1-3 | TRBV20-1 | CSAADRSGSGNTIYF
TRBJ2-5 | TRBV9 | CASSVGLDEETQYF
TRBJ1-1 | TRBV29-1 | CTNSAGGDMNTEAFF
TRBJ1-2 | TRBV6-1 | CASGTGFFYTF
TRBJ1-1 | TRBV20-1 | CSASDFLTVNTEAFF
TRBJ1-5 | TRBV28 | CASSFSRHNQPQHF
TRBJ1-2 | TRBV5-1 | CASSPVGTGVAGYGYTF
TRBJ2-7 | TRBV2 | CASSEGFIPTYEQYF
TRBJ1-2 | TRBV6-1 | CASKPSFRERANYGYTF
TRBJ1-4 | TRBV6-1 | CASRIRGTTNEKLFF
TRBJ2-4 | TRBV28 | CASSPQGTNIQYF
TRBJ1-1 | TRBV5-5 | CASSFGPGGNTEAFF
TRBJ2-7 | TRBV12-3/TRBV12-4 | CASSLGQLYEQYF
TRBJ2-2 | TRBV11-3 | CASSRTHYTGELFF
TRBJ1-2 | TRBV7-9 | CASSPQGYPKPF
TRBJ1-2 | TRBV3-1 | CASSHVWDSRNYGYTF
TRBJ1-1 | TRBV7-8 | CASSFGGTATEAFF
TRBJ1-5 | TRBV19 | CASSIFIWGVDNQPQHF
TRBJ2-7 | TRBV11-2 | CASSYPGTGKNEQYF
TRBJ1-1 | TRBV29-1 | CSAARGEGLEAFF
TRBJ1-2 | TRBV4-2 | CASSHLGGYGYTF
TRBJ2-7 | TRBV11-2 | CASSSHRDEGSYEQYF
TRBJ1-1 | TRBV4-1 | CASSQTGGVSEAFF
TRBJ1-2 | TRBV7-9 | CASGASVGIYGYTF
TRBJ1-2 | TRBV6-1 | CASIGRGGNYGYTF
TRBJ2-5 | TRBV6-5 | CASSYGPGGSETQYF
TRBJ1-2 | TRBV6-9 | CASSRRDITYGYTF
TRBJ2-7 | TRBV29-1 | CSVVLTGTAFDEQYF
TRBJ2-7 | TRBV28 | CASSFGGRGSYEQYF
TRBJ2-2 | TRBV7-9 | CASRSLSNTGELFF
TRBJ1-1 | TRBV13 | CASRSNPIFDRGTTEAFF
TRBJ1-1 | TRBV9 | CASSVEAGMNTEAFF
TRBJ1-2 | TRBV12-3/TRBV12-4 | CASTLGRGLSYGYTF
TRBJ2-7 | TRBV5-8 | CASSPDVESSYEQYF
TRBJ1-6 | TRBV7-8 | CASSLGISNSPLHF
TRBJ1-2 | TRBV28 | CASSLRAANGGYTF
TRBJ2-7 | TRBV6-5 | CASSYSRTGNYEQYF
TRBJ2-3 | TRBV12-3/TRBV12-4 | CASSLKRATDTQYF
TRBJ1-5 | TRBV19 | CATRIGTGGGQPQHF